The entry below describes one TCR beta chain. Its antigen remains unidentified. The sample originates from a study of shared clonotypes between healthy human individuals. Findings and caveats of the study: All-four-donor shared clonotypes had higher generation probabilities than non-shared clonotypes did. The small donor group covered limited genetic and exposure diversity.

The donors, all of them Caucasian adults, lived in Nashville, Tennessee. CD4+ cells were split into CD45RA+ naive and CD45RA-negative memory subsets. Sequenced by immunoSEQ multiplex PCR; TCRdb stores in-frame clones only, minus some. Counted here are about 2.3 million clones, around 90% occurring once; the ten biggest clones make up 0.37%. The sample consisted of naive CD4+ T cells from PBMCs. Subset meaning: CD45RA+ positively selected. This clonotype was sampled from a man between 18 and 29 years old in good health. Some clones in this sample may be carry-over from other donors' samples.

CDR3 sequence (DNA): TGTGCCAGCAGCCAGGGGGACAGCGTTGGGGATACGCAGTATTTT. Protein sequence: CASSQGDSVGDTQYF. The J gene is TRBJ2-3, the V gene TRBV7-8; 7 nucleotides align to TRBD1. CDR1 is SGHVS, CDR2 FQNEAQ, per germline. CDR3 length: 15 amino acids. V shed 5 bases and J 6 bases; nucleotides not matched to a gene: 11.